The rows below give T cell receptor beta chains drawn from one sample of a study of molecular identifiers for immune sequencing clone quantification. MiXCR, applied by TCRdb to the PCR reads, yields one record per CDR3 protein. The repertoire holds tens of thousands of distinct CDR3 sequences, with about a fifth as singletons. The specimen sequenced was naive CD8+ T cells from blood, with Jurkat cell RNA spiked in. The receptor source for this set is a human donor in good health. Some libraries in this study had Jurkat cell RNA spiked in. Each CDR3 is given without its conserved first and last residue. A D gene is named only where the DNA matches it firmly. Rows may omit the clone size; those that give it use once, few, many or a size class.

d_call: NA
j_call: TRBJ2-7
clone_size: many
v_call: TRBV19
cdr3_length: 11
cdr3_aa: ASSMFLGYEQY

d_call: NA
j_call: TRBJ2-1
clone_size: few
v_call: TRBV7-8
cdr3_length: 10
cdr3_aa: ASSSPPGSKF

d_call: TRBD1
j_call: TRBJ2-6
clone_size: many
v_call: TRBV12-3/TRBV12-4
cdr3_length: 16
cdr3_aa: ASRARGTGRSGANVLT

d_call: TRBD1
j_call: TRBJ2-7
clone_size: many
v_call: TRBV13
cdr3_length: 11
cdr3_aa: ASSPGTGNEQY

d_call: NA
j_call: TRBJ2-1
clone_size: many
v_call: TRBV9
cdr3_length: 13
cdr3_aa: ASSVDLSSYNEQF

d_call: TRBD1
j_call: TRBJ2-7
clone_size: many
v_call: TRBV4-3
cdr3_length: 13
cdr3_aa: ASSQGPTGNHEQY

d_call: NA
j_call: TRBJ2-7
clone_size: many
v_call: TRBV7-9
cdr3_length: 14
cdr3_aa: ASSQTSWDPGDEQY

d_call: TRBD2
j_call: TRBJ2-3
clone_size: many
v_call: TRBV7-9
cdr3_length: 14
cdr3_aa: ASSTLLAGVADTQY

d_call: NA
j_call: TRBJ2-2
clone_size: many
v_call: TRBV2
cdr3_length: 14
cdr3_aa: ASSQDTGIKTGELF

d_call: TRBD2
j_call: TRBJ2-1
clone_size: many
v_call: TRBV25-1
cdr3_length: 13
cdr3_aa: ASTPSGRWDNEQF

d_call: TRBD1
j_call: TRBJ2-7
clone_size: many
v_call: TRBV10-3
cdr3_length: 10
cdr3_aa: ATVDRGYEQY

d_call: NA
j_call: TRBJ2-1
clone_size: many
v_call: TRBV13
cdr3_length: 9
cdr3_aa: ASSLVDEQF

d_call: NA
j_call: TRBJ1-4
clone_size: many
v_call: TRBV4-1
cdr3_length: 14
cdr3_aa: ASSQPQGATNEKLF

d_call: NA
j_call: TRBJ2-7
clone_size: many
v_call: TRBV13
cdr3_length: 14
cdr3_aa: ASSLGTREVSYEQY

d_call: NA
j_call: TRBJ2-1
clone_size: many
v_call: TRBV20-1
cdr3_length: 12
cdr3_aa: SATGQTTRNEQF

d_call: NA
j_call: TRBJ2-7
clone_size: many
v_call: TRBV14
cdr3_length: 13
cdr3_aa: ASSQDLGRSGEQY

d_call: NA
j_call: TRBJ2-7
clone_size: NA
v_call: TRBV19
cdr3_length: 13
cdr3_aa: ASSASLGRSYEQY

d_call: NA
j_call: TRBJ2-2
clone_size: NA
v_call: TRBV6-2/TRBV6-3
cdr3_length: 12
cdr3_aa: ASSPGLWSGELL

d_call: NA
j_call: TRBJ2-1
clone_size: many
v_call: TRBV7-7
cdr3_length: 14
cdr3_aa: ASSLGVETQWDEQF

d_call: TRBD2
j_call: TRBJ2-1
clone_size: many
v_call: TRBV25-1
cdr3_length: 16
cdr3_aa: ASSEGGLPSGRVDEQF

d_call: TRBD1
j_call: TRBJ2-1
clone_size: few
v_call: TRBV27
cdr3_length: 12
cdr3_aa: ASSLQGASAEQF

d_call: NA
j_call: TRBJ2-3
clone_size: NA
v_call: TRBV13
cdr3_length: 13
cdr3_aa: ASSGISDGPNTQY

d_call: NA
j_call: TRBJ1-2
clone_size: many
v_call: TRBV20-1
cdr3_length: 11
cdr3_aa: SARSPSTYGYT

d_call: TRBD1
j_call: TRBJ2-7
clone_size: NA
v_call: TRBV4-3
cdr3_length: 13
cdr3_aa: ASSPDRGFSYEQC

d_call: NA
j_call: TRBJ2-7
clone_size: many
v_call: TRBV11-3
cdr3_length: 10
cdr3_aa: ASSVDSYEQY

d_call: NA
j_call: TRBJ2-1
clone_size: many
v_call: TRBV28
cdr3_length: 10
cdr3_aa: ASRGLNNEQF

d_call: TRBD1
j_call: TRBJ2-1
clone_size: many
v_call: TRBV12-5
cdr3_length: 13
cdr3_aa: ASGEGTGRIGEQF

d_call: TRBD2
j_call: TRBJ2-7
clone_size: NA
v_call: TRBV28
cdr3_length: 15
cdr3_aa: ASSLPIPTSGKDEQY

d_call: NA
j_call: TRBJ1-5
clone_size: many
v_call: TRBV19
cdr3_length: 11
cdr3_aa: ASRLGANQPQH

d_call: TRBD1
j_call: TRBJ1-2
clone_size: once
v_call: TRBV19
cdr3_length: 13
cdr3_aa: ASRHTGRGLGGYT

d_call: TRBD1
j_call: TRBJ2-6
clone_size: many
v_call: TRBV27
cdr3_length: 15
cdr3_aa: ASSFGDRGIGANVLT